The sequence of this TCR beta chain was determined in a study of OX40 agonist ivuxolimab in advanced cancers. At the level of the study: Every 2 weeks, patients got intravenous ivuxolimab at one of six dose levels (0.01-10 mg/kg).

TCRdb's table, derived via immunoSEQ multiplex PCR, lists solely in-frame clones and lacks some. The sample consists of about 58,000 clones, around 84% of them appearing once. Germline lookup yields CDR1 LNHDA and CDR2 SQIVND (reference sequence). V trimming: 2 bases; J trimming: 4 bases; junction bases outside the gene matches: 1. The CDR3 consists of 13 residues. The gene calls are TRBV19 and TRBJ2-5; 7 positions match TRBD1. The specimen was CD4+ or CD8+ T cells sorted from blood, collected in a trial of the OX40 agonist ivuxolimab. The source of this sequence is an adult with an advanced solid tumor such as melanoma, head and neck, liver or kidney cancer. The CDR3 DNA reads as TGTGCCAGTAGTATAAACAGGGGAGAGACCCAGTACTTC. The encoded protein is CASSINRGETQYF.